This T cell receptor (beta chain) was profiled in a study of blood T cell repertoires in COVID-19. Original processing notes: Reference gene primer amplification in the assay estimated nucleated cell counts. Produced via immunoSEQ multiplex PCR; TCRdb's table is partial and in-frame only. V, J and clone size were drawn from that table, and D and trimming were deduced from the DNA. The table records 350,000 to 400,000 clones, more than 85% of them present only once. Study members were between about 18 and 89 years old and lived in around 24 US regions. Recovered status in Cohort 3 required two negative PCRs, clearance, or symptom resolution. Sequencing input: PBMCs or T cells enriched from blood (not recorded which). The TCR originated in a young woman who had recovered from COVID-19.

CDR3 loop: CASSSTDRTYEQYF. In DNA, the CDR3 is TGTGCCAGCAGTTCGACTGACAGAACCTACGAGCAGTACTTC. The chain is built from TRBV6-6 and TRBJ2-7, with D perhaps TRBD1 (5 bases). Trimming removed 4 bases from V and 2 bases from J, with 12 bases in between. Germline values: CDR1 MNHNY, CDR2 SVGAGI (reference sequence). The CDR3 is 14 residues long.